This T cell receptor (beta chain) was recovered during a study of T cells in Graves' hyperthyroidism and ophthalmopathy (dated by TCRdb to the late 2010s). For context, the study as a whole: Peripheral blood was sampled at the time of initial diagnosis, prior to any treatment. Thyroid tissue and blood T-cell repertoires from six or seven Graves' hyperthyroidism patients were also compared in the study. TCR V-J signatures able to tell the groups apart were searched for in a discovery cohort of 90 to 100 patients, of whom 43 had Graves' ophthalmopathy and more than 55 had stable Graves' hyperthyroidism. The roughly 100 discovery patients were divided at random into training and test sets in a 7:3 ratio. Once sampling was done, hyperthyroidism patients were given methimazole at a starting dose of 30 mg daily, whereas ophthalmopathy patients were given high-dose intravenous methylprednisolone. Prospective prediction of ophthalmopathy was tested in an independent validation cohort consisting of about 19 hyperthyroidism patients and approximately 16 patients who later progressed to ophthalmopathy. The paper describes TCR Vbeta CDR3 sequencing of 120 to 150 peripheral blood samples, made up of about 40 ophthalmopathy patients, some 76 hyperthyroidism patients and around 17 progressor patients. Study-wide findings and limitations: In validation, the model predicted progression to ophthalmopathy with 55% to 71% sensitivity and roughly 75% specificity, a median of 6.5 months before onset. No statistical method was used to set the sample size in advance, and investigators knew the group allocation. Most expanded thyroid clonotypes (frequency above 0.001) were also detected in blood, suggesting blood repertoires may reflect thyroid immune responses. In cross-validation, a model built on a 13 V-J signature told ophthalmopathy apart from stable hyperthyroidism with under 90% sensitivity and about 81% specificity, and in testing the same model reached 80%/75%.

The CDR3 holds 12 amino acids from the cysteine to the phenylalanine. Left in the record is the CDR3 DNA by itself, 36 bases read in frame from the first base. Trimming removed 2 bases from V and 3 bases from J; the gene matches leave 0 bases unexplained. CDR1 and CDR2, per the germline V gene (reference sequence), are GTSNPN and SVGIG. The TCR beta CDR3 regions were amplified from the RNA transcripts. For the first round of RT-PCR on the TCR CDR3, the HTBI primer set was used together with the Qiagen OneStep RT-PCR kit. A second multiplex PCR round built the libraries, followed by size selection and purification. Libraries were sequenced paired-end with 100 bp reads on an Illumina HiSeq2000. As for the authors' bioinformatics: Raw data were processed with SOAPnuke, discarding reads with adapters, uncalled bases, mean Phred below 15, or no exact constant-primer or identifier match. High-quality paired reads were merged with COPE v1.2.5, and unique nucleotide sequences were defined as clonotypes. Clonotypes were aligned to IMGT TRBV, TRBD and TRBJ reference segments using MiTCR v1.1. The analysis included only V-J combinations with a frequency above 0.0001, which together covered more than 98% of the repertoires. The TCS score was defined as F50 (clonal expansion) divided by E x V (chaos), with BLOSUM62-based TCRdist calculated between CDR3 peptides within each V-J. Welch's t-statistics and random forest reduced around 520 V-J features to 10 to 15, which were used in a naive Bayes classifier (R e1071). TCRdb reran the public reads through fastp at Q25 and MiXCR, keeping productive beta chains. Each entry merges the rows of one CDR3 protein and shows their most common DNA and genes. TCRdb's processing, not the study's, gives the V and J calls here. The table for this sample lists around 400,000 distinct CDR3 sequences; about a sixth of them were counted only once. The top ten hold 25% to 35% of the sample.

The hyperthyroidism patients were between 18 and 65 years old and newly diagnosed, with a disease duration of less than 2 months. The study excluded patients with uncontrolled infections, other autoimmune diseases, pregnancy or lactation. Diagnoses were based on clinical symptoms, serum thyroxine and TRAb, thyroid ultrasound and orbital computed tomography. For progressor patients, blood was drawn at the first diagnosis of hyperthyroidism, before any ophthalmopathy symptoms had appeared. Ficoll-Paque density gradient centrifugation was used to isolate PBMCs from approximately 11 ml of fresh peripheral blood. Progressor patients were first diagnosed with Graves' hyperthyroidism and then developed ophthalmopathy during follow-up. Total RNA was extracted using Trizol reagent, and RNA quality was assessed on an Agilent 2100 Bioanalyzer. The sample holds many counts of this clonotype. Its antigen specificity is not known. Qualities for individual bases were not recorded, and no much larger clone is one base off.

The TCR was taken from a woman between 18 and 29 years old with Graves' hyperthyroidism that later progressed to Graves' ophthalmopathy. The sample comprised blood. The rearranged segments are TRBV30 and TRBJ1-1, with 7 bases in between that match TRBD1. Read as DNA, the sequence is TGTGCCTGGAGTACAGGGGACACTGAAGCTTTCTTT. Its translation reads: CAWSTGDTEAFF.